The T cell receptor beta chain described here comes from a study of blood T cell repertoires in COVID-19. Germline CDR1 is KGHSH and CDR2 is LQKENI. CDR3 length: 14 amino acids. V was clipped by 3 bases and J by 1 base, with 7 bases between them. In the original analysis: Reference gene primer amplification gave estimated nucleated cell counts. TCRdb keeps only in-frame clones here, not all; method: immunoSEQ multiplex PCR. V, J and clone size are those of that table, while D and trimming were read from the DNA. The repertoire consists of about 150,000 clones, with around 85% occurring once and the leading ten covering roughly 29%.

Sequences were obtained from peripheral blood. This clonotype was obtained from a woman in her sixties or seventies with acute or convalescent COVID-19. The chain has TRBV18 and TRBJ1-3; D not resolved. The CDR3 DNA sequence: TGTGCCAGCTCACCTTTTGAGTCTGGAAACACCATATATTTT. This sequence encodes CASSPFESGNTIYF.